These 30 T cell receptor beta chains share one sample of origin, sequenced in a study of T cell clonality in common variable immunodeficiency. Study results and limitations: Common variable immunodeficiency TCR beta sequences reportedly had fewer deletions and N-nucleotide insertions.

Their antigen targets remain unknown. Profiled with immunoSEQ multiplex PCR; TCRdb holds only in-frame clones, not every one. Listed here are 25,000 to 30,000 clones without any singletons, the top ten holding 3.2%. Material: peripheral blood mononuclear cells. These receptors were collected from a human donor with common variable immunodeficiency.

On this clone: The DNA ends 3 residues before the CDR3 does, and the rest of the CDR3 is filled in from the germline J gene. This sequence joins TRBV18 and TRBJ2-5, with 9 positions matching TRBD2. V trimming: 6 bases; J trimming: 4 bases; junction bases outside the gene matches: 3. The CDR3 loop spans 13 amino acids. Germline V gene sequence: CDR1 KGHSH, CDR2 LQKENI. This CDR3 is CASSKGLAETQYF. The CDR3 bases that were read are TGTGCCAGCTCTAAGGGACTAGCAGAGACC.

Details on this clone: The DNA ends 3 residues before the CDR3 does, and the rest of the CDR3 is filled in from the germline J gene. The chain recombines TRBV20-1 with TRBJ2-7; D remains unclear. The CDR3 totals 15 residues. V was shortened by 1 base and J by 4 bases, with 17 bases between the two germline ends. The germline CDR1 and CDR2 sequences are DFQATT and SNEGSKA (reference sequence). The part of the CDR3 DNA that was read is TGCAGTGCTAGAGGAGAATTTCTTAGTCTGTACGAG. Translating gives CSARGEFLSLYE. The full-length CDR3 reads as CSARGEFLSLYEQYF.

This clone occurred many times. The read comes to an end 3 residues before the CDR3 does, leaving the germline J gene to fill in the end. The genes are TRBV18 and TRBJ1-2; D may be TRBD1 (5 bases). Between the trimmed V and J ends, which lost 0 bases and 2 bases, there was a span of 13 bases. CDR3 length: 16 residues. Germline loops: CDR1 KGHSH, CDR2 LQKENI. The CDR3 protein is CASSPPIDRTNYGYTF. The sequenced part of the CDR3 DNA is TGTGCCAGCTCACCACCGATCGACAGAACCAACTATGGC.

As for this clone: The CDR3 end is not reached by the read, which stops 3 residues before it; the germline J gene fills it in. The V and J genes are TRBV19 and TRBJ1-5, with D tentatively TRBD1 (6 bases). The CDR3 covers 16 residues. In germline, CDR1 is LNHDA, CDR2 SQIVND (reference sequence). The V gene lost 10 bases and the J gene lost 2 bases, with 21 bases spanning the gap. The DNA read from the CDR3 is TGTGCCACCATGGACATCAGGGGTCTGGGCAATCAGCCC. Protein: CATMDIRGLGNQP. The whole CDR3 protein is CATMDIRGLGNQPQHF.

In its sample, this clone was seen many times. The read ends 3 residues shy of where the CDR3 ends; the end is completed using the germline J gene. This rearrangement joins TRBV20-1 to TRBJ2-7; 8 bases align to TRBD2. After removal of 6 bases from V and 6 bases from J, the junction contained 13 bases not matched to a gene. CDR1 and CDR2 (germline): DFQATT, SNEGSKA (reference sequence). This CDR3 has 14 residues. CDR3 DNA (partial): TGCAGTGCGAGGACTAGCCGGGCAATACGCGAG. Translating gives CSARTSRAIRE. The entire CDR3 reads CSARTSRAIREQYF.

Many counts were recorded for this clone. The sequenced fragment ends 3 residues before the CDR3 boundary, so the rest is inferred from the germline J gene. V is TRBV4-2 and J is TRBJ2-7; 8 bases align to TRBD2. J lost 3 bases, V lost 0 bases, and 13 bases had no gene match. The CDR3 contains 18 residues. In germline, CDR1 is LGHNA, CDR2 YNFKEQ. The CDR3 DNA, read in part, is TGTGCCAGCAGCCAAGACGGAGACAGCGGGAGCCTTTACTACGAG. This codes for CASSQDGDSGSLYYE. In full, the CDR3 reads CASSQDGDSGSLYYEQYF.

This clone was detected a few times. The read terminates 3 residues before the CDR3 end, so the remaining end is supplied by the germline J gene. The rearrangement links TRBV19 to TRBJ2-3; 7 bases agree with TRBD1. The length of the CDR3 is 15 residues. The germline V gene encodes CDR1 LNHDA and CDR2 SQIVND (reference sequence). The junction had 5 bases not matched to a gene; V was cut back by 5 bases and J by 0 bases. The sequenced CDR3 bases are TGTGCCAGTAGTTCCGGGACAGCTAGCACAGATACG. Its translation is CASSSGTASTDT. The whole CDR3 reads CASSSGTASTDTQYF.

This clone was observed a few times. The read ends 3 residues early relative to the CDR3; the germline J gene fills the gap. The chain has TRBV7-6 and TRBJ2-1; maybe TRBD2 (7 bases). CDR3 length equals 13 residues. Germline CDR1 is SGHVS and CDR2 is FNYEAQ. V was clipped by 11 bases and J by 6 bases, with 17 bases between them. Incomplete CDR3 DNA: TGTGCCCGGGGTGAGGGGGGGTCCAATGAG. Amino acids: CARGEGGSNE. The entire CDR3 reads CARGEGGSNEQFF.

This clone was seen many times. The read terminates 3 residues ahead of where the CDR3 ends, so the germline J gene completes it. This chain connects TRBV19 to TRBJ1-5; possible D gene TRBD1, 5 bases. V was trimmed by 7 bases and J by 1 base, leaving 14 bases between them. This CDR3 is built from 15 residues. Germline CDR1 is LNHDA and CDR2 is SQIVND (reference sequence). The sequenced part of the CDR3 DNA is TGTGCCAGTAATACCGGAAGGGGAAGCAATCAGCCC. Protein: CASNTGRGSNQP. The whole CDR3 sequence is CASNTGRGSNQPQHF.

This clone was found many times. The DNA read from the CDR3 is TGCAGTGCTAAACCGACAGGGGAACAAGAGACC. Residues: CSAKPTGEQET. The full CDR3 protein reads CSAKPTGEQETQYF. The chain recombines TRBV20-1 with TRBJ2-5, with TRBD1 matching over 8 bases. The CDR3 is cut off 3 residues early in the read; its end comes from the germline J gene. CDR1 is DFQATT, CDR2 SNEGSKA, per germline (reference sequence). Losses at the gene ends were 4 bases for V and 2 bases for J; bases not matched to a gene: 6. The CDR3 loop spans 14 amino acids.

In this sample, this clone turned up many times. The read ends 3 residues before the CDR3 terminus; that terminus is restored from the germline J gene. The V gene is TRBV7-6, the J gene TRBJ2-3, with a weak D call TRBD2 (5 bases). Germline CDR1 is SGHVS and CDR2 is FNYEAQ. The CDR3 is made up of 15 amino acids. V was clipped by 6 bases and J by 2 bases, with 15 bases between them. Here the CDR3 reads CASSKTSINTDTQYF. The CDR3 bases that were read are TGTGCCAGCAGTAAAACTAGTATTAACACAGATACG.

The CDR3 region is CASSIAAGGSYNEQFF. CDR3 DNA (partial): TGTGCCAGTAGTATAGCAGCGGGGGGCTCCTACAATGAG. J is TRBJ2-1 and V is TRBV19; 9 bases line up with TRBD2. The read stops 3 residues short of the end of the CDR3; the missing end is completed from the germline J gene. The germline V gene has CDR1 LNHDA and CDR2 SQIVND (reference sequence). The junction had 1 base not matched to a gene; V was cut back by 1 base and J by 0 bases. This CDR3 is 16 amino acids long.

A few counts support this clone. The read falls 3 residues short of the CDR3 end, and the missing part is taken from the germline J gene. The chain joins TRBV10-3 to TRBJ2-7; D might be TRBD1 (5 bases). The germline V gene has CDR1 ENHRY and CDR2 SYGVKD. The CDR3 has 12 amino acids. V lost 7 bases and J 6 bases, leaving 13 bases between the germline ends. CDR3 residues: CAIKGKEREQYF. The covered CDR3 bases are TGTGCCATCAAGGGGAAAGAACGCGAG.

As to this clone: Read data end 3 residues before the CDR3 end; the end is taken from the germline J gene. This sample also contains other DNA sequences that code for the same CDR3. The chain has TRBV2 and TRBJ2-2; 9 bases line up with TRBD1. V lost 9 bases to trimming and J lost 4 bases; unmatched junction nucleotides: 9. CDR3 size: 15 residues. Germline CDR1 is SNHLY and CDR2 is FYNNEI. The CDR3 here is CASSQGTGRTGELFF. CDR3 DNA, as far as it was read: TGTGCCAGTAGTCAGGGGACAGGGCGCACCGGGGAG.

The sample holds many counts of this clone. The sequenced part of the CDR3 DNA is TGCAGTGCTAGTAGCGGGACGGACTACGAG. It yields the protein CSASSGTDYE. In full, the CDR3 reads CSASSGTDYEQYF. The chain has TRBV20-1 and TRBJ2-7; TRBD2 matches at 8 bases. The read terminates 3 residues before the CDR3 end, so the remaining end is supplied by the germline J gene. The CDR3 is 13 residues long. Trimming took 3 bases from V and 3 from J; bases not matched to a gene: 4. The germline CDR1 and CDR2 sequences are DFQATT and SNEGSKA (reference sequence).

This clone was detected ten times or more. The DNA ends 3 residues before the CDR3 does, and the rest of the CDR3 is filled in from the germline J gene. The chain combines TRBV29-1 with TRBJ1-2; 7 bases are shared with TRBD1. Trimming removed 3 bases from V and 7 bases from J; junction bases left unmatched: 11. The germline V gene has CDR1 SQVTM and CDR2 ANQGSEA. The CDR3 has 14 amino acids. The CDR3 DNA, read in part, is TGCAGCGTTGATAGGGCGAGAGGGGGCGGTGGC. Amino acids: CSVDRARGGGG. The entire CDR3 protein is CSVDRARGGGGYTF. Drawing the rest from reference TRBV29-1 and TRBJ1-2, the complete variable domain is SAVISQKPSRDICQRGTSLTIQCQVDSQVTMMFWYRQQPGQSLTLIATANQGSEATYESGFVIDKFPISRPNLTFSTLTVSNMSPEDSSIYLCSVDRARGGGGYTFGSGTRLTVV.

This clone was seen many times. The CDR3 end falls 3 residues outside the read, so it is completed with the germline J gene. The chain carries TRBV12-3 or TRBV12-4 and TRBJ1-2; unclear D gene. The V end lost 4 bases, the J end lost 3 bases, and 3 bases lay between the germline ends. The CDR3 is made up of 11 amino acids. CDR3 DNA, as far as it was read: TGTGCCAGCAGTTCCTACTATGGC. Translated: CASSSYYG. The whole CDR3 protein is CASSSYYGYTF.

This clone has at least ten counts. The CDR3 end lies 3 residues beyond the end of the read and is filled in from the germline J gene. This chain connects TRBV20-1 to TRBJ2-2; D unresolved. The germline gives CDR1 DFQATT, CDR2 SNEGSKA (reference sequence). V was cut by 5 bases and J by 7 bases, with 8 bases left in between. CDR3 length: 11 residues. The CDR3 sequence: CSAGRFGELFF. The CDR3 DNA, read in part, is TGCAGTGCTGGTAGATTCGGGGAG.

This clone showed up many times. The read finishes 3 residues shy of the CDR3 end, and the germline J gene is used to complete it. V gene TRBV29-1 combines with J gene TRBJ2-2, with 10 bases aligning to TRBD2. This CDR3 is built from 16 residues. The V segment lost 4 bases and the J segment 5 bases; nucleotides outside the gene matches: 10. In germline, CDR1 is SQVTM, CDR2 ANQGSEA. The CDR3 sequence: CSVGGASGSLTGELFF. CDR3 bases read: TGCAGCGTTGGGGGGGCTAGCGGGAGTCTAACCGGGGAG.

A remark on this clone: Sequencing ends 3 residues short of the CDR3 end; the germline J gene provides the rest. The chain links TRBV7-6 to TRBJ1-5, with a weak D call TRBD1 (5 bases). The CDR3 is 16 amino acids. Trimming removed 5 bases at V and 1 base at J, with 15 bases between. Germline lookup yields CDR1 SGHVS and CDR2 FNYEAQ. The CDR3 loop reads CASSPRPEGSNQPQHF. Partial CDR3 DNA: TGTGCCAGCAGCCCACGACCCGAGGGGAGCAATCAGCCC.

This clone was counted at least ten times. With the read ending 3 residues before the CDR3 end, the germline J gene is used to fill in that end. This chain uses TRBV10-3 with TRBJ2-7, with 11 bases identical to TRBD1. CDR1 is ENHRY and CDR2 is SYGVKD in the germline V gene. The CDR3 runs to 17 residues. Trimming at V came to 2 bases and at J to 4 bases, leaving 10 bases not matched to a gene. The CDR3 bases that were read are TGTGCCATCAGTGAGATACGGACAGGGGGCAAGGTATACGAG. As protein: CAISEIRTGGKVYE. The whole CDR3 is CAISEIRTGGKVYEQYF.

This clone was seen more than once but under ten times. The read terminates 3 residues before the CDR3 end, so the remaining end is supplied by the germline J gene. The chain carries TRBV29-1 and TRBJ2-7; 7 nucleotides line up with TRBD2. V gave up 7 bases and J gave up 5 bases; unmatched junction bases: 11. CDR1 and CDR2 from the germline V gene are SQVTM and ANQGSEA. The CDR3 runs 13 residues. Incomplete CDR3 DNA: TGCAGCGCTAGAGAAAGCGGGACCAACGAG. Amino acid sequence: CSARESGTNE. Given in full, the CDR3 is CSARESGTNEQYF.

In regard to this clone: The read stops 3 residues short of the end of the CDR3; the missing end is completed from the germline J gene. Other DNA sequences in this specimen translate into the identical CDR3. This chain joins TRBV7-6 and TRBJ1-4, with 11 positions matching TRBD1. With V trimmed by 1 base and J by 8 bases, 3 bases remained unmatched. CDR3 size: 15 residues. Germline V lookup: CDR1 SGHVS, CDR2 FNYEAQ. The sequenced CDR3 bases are TGTGCCAGCAGCTTAGGGGACAGGGGGGAAGAAAAA. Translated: CASSLGDRGEEK. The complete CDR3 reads CASSLGDRGEEKLFF. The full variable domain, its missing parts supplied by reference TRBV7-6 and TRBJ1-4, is GAGVSQSPRYKVTKRGQDVALRCDPISGHVSLYWYRQALGQGPEFLTYFNYEAQQDKSGLPNDRFSAERPEGSISTLTIQRTEQRDSAMYRCASSLGDRGEEKLFFGSGTQLSVL.

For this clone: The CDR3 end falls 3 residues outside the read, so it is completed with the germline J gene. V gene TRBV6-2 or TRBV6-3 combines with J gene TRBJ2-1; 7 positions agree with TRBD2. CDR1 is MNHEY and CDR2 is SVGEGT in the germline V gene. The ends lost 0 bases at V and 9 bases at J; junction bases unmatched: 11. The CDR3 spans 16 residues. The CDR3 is CASSYSPAGVNGEQFF. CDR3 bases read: TGTGCCAGCAGTTACTCCCCCGCGGGAGTAAACGGTGAG.

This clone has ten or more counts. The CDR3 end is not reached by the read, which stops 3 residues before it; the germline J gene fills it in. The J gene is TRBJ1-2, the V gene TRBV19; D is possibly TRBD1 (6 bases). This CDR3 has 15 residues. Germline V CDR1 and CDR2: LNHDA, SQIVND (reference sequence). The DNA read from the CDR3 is TGTGCCAGTAGTATGGCGACAGGCCTAAGGAAAGGC. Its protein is CASSMATGLRKG. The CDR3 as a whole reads CASSMATGLRKGYTF.

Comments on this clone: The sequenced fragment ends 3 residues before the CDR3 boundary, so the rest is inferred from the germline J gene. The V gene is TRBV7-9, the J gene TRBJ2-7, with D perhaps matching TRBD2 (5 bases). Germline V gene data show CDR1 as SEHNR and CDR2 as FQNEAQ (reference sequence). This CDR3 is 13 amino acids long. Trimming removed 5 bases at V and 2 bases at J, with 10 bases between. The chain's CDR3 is CASSTSGPYEQYF. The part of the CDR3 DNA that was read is TGTGCCAGCAGCACTAGTGGTCCCTACGAG.

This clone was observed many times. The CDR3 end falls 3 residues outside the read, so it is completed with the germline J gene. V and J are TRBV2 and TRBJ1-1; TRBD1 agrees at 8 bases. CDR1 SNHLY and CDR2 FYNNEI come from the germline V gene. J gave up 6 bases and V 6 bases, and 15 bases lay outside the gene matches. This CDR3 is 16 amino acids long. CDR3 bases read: TGTGCCAGCAGCAAGGAGAGGGGACAGGTGGCGCCTGAA. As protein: CASSKERGQVAPE. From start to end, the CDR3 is CASSKERGQVAPEAFF.

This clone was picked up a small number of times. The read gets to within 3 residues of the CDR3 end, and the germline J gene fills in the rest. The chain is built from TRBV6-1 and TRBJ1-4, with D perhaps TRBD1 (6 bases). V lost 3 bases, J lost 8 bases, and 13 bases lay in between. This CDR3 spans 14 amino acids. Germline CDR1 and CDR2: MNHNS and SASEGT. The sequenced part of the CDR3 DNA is TGTGCCAGCAGTGATCCAGGGGCTAGAGAAAAA. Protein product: CASSDPGAREK. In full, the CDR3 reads CASSDPGAREKLFF.

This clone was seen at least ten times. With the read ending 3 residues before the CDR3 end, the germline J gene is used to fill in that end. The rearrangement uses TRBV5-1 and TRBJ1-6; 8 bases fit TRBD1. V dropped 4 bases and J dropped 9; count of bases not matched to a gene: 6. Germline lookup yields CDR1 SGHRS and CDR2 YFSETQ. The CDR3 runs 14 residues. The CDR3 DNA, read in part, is TGCGCCAGCAGCAGGGACAGGACGGGTTCACCC. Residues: CASSRDRTGSP. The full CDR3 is CASSRDRTGSPLHF.

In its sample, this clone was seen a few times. The sequenced CDR3 bases are TGTGCCAGCAGTGAACGGCTAGCGATCACAGATACG. Translation: CASSERLAITDT. The entire CDR3 sequence reads CASSERLAITDTQYF. The chain links TRBV2 to TRBJ2-3, with D possibly being TRBD2 (6 bases). The read is 3 residues too short to cover the CDR3 end, so that end is filled in from the germline J gene. Germline V CDR1 and CDR2: SNHLY, FYNNEI. The germline V and J ends were trimmed by 2 bases and 2 bases, with 11 bases remaining between them. The length of the CDR3 is 15 residues.